This passage covers 22 T cell receptor beta chains from one sample sequenced in a study of blood T cell repertoires in COVID-19. Clones were read by immunoSEQ multiplex PCR, and TCRdb kept only the in-frame ones, dropping some. This repertoire shows 90,000 to 95,000 clones, about 91% found once; its top ten account for approximately 8.7%. Sequenced: peripheral blood. Receptors originate from a woman in her 70s with acute or convalescent COVID-19.

The chain recombines TRBV7-3 with TRBJ2-7; possible D gene TRBD2, 5 bases. Germline-derived CDR1 and CDR2 are SGHTA and FQGTGA. CDR3 length: 13 residues. Trimming shortened V by 4 bases and J by 6 bases, and 13 bases separated the two germline ends. CDR3 loop: CASSSDARGEQYF. CDR3 nucleotides: TGTGCCAGCAGCTCGGACGCCCGGGGCGAGCAGTACTTC.

The CDR3 DNA reads as TGTGCCAGTAGTCTCGGGACAGGGTTCTCCTACGAGCAGTACTTC. Translating gives CASSLGTGFSYEQYF. V and J are TRBV19 and TRBJ2-7; 9 bases match TRBD1. In germline, CDR1 is LNHDA, CDR2 SQIVND (reference sequence). The CDR3 length is 15 residues. Trimming at V came to 5 bases and at J to 0 bases, leaving 5 bases not matched to a gene.

CDR3 nucleotides: TGTGCCTGCACCAGGGTTGCGAACACTGAAGCTTTCTTT. This sequence encodes CACTRVANTEAFF. The V gene is TRBV30, the J gene TRBJ1-1, with D perhaps TRBD1 (5 bases). The CDR3 has 13 amino acids. The ends were cut back, 6 bases at V and 1 base at J, with 12 bases in the middle. Looked up from germline, CDR1 is GTSNPN and CDR2 is SVGIG (reference sequence).

The CDR3 sequence: CASSYYRVDSPLHF. The CDR3 DNA reads TGTGCCAGCAGCTACTACAGGGTTGACTCACCCCTCCACTTT. This rearrangement joins TRBV14 to TRBJ1-6; D perhaps matches TRBD1 (6 bases). V dropped 5 bases and J dropped 10 bases, with 15 bases sitting between them. The CDR3 covers 14 residues. The germline V gene has CDR1 SGHDN and CDR2 FVKESK.

The chain links TRBV20-1 to TRBJ2-7; TRBD2 agrees at 12 bases. The V gene end was trimmed by 3 bases and the J gene end by 5 bases; junction bases not matched to a gene: 8. The CDR3 extends over 15 amino acids. CDR1 and CDR2 (germline): DFQATT, SNEGSKA (reference sequence). CDR3 amino acids: CSASRLAGGPNEQYF. DNA of the CDR3: TGCAGTGCTAGTCGGCTAGCGGGAGGGCCCAACGAGCAGTACTTC.

This clone has a handful of counts. This sequence joins TRBV27 and TRBJ2-1, with 8 bases fitting TRBD2. The ends lost 5 bases at V and 15 bases at J; junction bases unmatched: 9. CDR3 length: 12 amino acids. Germline V gives CDR1 MNHEY, CDR2 SMNVEV (reference sequence). CDR3 sequence: CASSTGLARRFF. CDR3 DNA sequence: TGTGCCAGCAGTACCGGACTAGCCCGGAGGTTCTTC.

In its sample, this clone was seen a few times. The gene calls are TRBV19 and TRBJ1-5, with D unresolved. Germline V lookup: CDR1 LNHDA, CDR2 SQIVND (reference sequence). The CDR3 totals 15 residues. Trimming cost V 3 bases and J 0 bases, with 9 bases left between them. The CDR3 nucleotides read TGTGCCAGTAGTATGGAGAAATATAGCAATCAGCCCCAGCATTTT. Translation gives CASSMEKYSNQPQHF.

By frequency in the sample, this clone is medium-sized (0.01 to 0.1%). The V gene is TRBV6-6, the J gene TRBJ1-1, with 7 nucleotides matching TRBD1. Trimming removed 2 bases from V and 6 bases from J; junction bases left unmatched: 9. The germline V gene has CDR1 MNHNY and CDR2 SVGAGI (reference sequence). CDR3 length: 15 residues. CDR3 protein: CASSYTLQGLSEAFF. The CDR3 nucleotides read TGTGCCAGCAGTTACACCCTACAGGGGTTGTCTGAAGCTTTCTTT.

V is TRBV27 and J is TRBJ1-4; no firm D call. Trimming removed 3 bases at V and 4 bases at J, with 9 bases between. The germline CDR1 and CDR2 sequences are MNHEY and SMNVEV (reference sequence). The CDR3 spans 14 residues. Written as DNA, the CDR3 is TGTGCCAGCAGTTTGGGAGGAGTTAATGAAAAACTGTTTTTT. This gives the protein CASSLGGVNEKLFF.

The V call is TRBV5-1, the J call TRBJ1-4, with D possibly being TRBD1 (6 bases). CDR3 length: 15 amino acids. The germline V gene encodes CDR1 SGHRS and CDR2 YFSETQ. Trimming shortened V by 4 bases and J by 7 bases, and 17 bases separated the two germline ends. CDR3 amino acids: CASSDAGGRFEKLFF. CDR3 in DNA: TGCGCCAGCAGCGACGCGGGGGGGCGATTTGAAAAACTGTTTTTT.

The J gene is TRBJ2-3, the V gene TRBV29-1; D is possibly TRBD1 (6 bases). Germline V gives CDR1 SQVTM, CDR2 ANQGSEA. The CDR3 spans 13 residues. The ends were cut back, 6 bases at V and 3 bases at J, with 13 bases in the middle. CDR3: CSVVNTGTDTQYF. The DNA of the CDR3 is TGCAGCGTCGTGAATACAGGGACAGATACGCAGTATTTT.

The rearrangement uses TRBV11-2 and TRBJ1-5; D unclear. This CDR3 contains 13 residues. Germline V lookup: CDR1 SGHAT, CDR2 FQNNGV. With 0 bases removed from V and 9 bases from J, the gap between germline ends came to 9 bases. CDR3: CASSLEQRRPQHF. The CDR3 DNA is TGTGCCAGCAGCTTAGAGCAGCGTCGGCCCCAGCATTTT.

The chain recombines TRBV7-2 with TRBJ2-1; 10 nucleotides match TRBD2. J gave up 9 bases and V 2 bases, and 7 bases lay outside the gene matches. This CDR3 contains 15 residues. The germline V gene encodes CDR1 SGHTA and CDR2 FQGNSA. The CDR3 DNA reads as TGTGCCAGCAGCTTACAACTAGCGGGATTCAGTGAGCAGTTCTTC. It translates to CASSLQLAGFSEQFF.

The chain joins TRBV6-5 to TRBJ1-6; D is perhaps TRBD1 (6 bases). Trimming took off 7 bases at V and 8 bases at J, with 18 bases between the two ends. CDR1 and CDR2 from the germline V gene are MNHEY and SVGAGI. This CDR3 is 15 amino acids long. The DNA of the CDR3 is TGTGCCAGCAAACCGAGCCAGGGGATTTATTCACCCCTCCACTTT. Its translation: CASKPSQGIYSPLHF.

The gene calls are TRBV27 and TRBJ2-3, with no clear D. The CDR3 has 15 residues. V was cut by 6 bases and J by 0 bases, with 13 bases left in between. From germline, CDR1 is MNHEY and CDR2 SMNVEV (reference sequence). CDR3 sequence: CASSQLLTSTDTQYF. CDR3 bases: TGTGCCAGCAGCCAACTCCTTACTAGCACAGATACGCAGTATTTT.

V is TRBV7-9 and J is TRBJ2-4; 12 nucleotides line up with TRBD2. Germline CDR1 SEHNR, CDR2 FQNEAQ (reference sequence). CDR3 size: 15 residues. V shed 1 base, J shed 8 bases, and the junction held 3 bases outside the gene matches. Here the CDR3 DNA reads TGTGCCAGCAGCTTAGGGACTAGCGGGAAGGACATTCAGTACTTC. It translates to CASSLGTSGKDIQYF.

This sequence joins TRBV5-6 and TRBJ2-1, with D possibly matching TRBD1 (5 bases). The CDR3 is 14 residues long. From germline, CDR1 is SGHDT and CDR2 YYEEEE. Trimming left V 4 bases short and J 6 bases short, with 14 bases between. In DNA, the CDR3 is TGTGCCAGCAGCATATGGGGCCCGGTCAATGAGCAGTTCTTC. Protein: CASSIWGPVNEQFF.

The J gene is TRBJ2-1, the V gene TRBV30; D is uncertain. The CDR3 is 13 residues long. Looked up from germline, CDR1 is GTSNPN and CDR2 is SVGIG (reference sequence). The V and J ends lost 0 bases and 2 bases respectively, with 5 bases between them. CDR3 residues: CAWSVGTYNEQFF. CDR3 in DNA: TGTGCCTGGAGTGTGGGCACCTACAATGAGCAGTTCTTC.

Written as DNA, the CDR3 is TGTGCCAGCAGCCCACGAGTAAGAGGTCAGCCCCAGCATTTT. Amino acid sequence: CASSPRVRGQPQHF. The gene calls are TRBV3-1 (or the pseudogene TRBV3-2) and TRBJ1-5, with D unresolved. Germline loops: CDR1 LGHDT, CDR2 YNNKEL (reference sequence). This CDR3 is 14 amino acids long. V was cut by 4 bases and J by 6 bases, with 13 bases left in between.

This clone has only a few counts. This rearrangement joins TRBV19 to TRBJ1-1; TRBD1 might be the D (5 bases). Germline lookup yields CDR1 LNHDA and CDR2 SQIVND (reference sequence). The CDR3 has 15 amino acids. V was pared by 5 bases and J by 2 bases, with 15 bases between. The CDR3 DNA is TGTGCCAGTAGTCCGTGGGGGAGGGGAAACACTGAAGCTTTCTTT. Protein product: CASSPWGRGNTEAFF.

The V gene is TRBV28, the J gene TRBJ2-5; a possible D gene is TRBD2 (6 bases). Trimming pared 7 bases from V and 3 bases from J, leaving 15 bases between. CDR1 MDHEN and CDR2 SYDVKM come from the germline V gene. This CDR3 has 14 amino acids. The CDR3 DNA sequence: TGTGCCAGCAAACCCGGGGGTGGAGAAGAGACCCAGTACTTC. This gives the protein CASKPGGGEETQYF. Combining the CDR3 with reference TRBV28 and TRBJ2-5 gives the whole variable domain DVKVTQSSRYLVKRTGEKVFLECVQDMDHENMFWYRQDPGLGLRLIYFSYDVKMKEKGDIPEGYSVSREKKERFSLILESASTNQTSMYLCASKPGGGEETQYFGPGTRLLVL.

CDR3 coding DNA: TGTGCCAGCAGTTCCACTACAGGGGTCGTTTCACCCCTCCACTTT. This translates into CASSSTTGVVSPLHF. This sequence joins TRBV6-5 and TRBJ1-6; the match to TRBD1 covers 7 bases. The CDR3 spans 15 residues. CDR1 and CDR2 (germline): MNHEY, SVGAGI. V was pared by 4 bases and J by 9 bases, with 9 bases of the junction left unmatched.